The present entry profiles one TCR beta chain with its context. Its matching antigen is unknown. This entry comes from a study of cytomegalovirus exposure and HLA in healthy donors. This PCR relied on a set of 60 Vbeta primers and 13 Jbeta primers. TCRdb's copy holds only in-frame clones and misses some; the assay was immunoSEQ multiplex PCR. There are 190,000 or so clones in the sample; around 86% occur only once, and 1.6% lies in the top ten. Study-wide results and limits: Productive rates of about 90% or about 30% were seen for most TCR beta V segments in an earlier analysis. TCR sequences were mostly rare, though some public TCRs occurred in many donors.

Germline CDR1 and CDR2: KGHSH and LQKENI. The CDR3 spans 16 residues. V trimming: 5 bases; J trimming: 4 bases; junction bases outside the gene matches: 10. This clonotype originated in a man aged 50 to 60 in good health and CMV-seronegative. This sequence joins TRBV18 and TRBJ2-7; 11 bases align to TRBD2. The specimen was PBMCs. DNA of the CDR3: TGTGCCAGCTCAGGCGCCGGGACTAGCGGATCTTACGAGCAGTACTTC. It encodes CASSGAGTSGSYEQYF.